A single sample is the source of the 23 T cell receptor beta chains below, sequenced in a study of blood T cell repertoires in COVID-19. The protocol was immunoSEQ multiplex PCR, while the TCRdb copy is restricted to in-frame clones and leaves out a portion. This sample has around 250,000 clones, with 80% to 90% found just once. Input material: peripheral blood. The receptors were gathered from a woman in her 70s with COVID-19, enrolled during active disease.

This clone was observed once. The rearrangement links TRBV5-1 to TRBJ2-7; unclear D gene. Trimming cost V 6 bases and J 2 bases, with 15 bases left between them. Germline CDR1 reads SGHRS; CDR2 reads YFSETQ. The CDR3 covers 14 residues. For the CDR3, the DNA is TGCGCCAGCACCCCCACGGGTCTAGCCTACGAGCAGTACTTC. It is translated as CASTPTGLAYEQYF.

This sequence joins TRBV6-1 and TRBJ1-2; 10 bases map to TRBD1. The germline CDR1 and CDR2 sequences are MNHNS and SASEGT. V dropped 1 base and J dropped 2; count of bases not matched to a gene: 1. This CDR3 has 15 residues. CDR3 sequence (DNA): TGTGCCAGCAGTGAAGGGACAGGGGGGAACTATGGCTACACCTTC. It encodes CASSEGTGGNYGYTF.

The chain links TRBV18 to TRBJ2-7, with D maybe TRBD2 (6 bases). CDR1 and CDR2 from the germline V gene are KGHSH and LQKENI. Trimming cost V 3 bases and J 5 bases, with 11 bases left between them. This CDR3 is built from 13 residues. The CDR3 loop is CASSPNRGNEQYF. CDR3 sequence (DNA): TGTGCCAGCTCACCGAACCGGGGGAACGAGCAGTACTTC.

The CDR3 region is CASNRDLSSYNEQFF. Written as DNA, the CDR3 is TGTGCCAGCAACAGGGACCTCAGCTCCTACAATGAGCAGTTCTTC. This sequence joins TRBV5-4 and TRBJ2-1; perhaps TRBD1 as D (6 bases). Trimming stripped 6 bases from V and 0 bases from J, with 13 bases between. Germline CDR1 is SGHNT and CDR2 is YYREEE (reference sequence). CDR3 length: 15 amino acids.

The chain carries TRBV6-6 and TRBJ2-5, with TRBD2 as a possible D gene (5 bases). CDR3 length: 13 amino acids. From germline, CDR1 is MNHNY and CDR2 SVGAGI (reference sequence). V shed 7 bases and J shed 1 base, with 10 bases lying between them. The CDR3 region is CASTSQSQETQYF. In DNA, the CDR3 is TGTGCCAGCACTAGCCAGAGCCAAGAGACCCAGTACTTC.

This chain uses TRBV18 with TRBJ2-5; maybe TRBD1 (6 bases). CDR3 length equals 15 residues. The V and J ends lost 2 bases and 5 bases respectively, with 15 bases between them. Germline V gene lookup returns CDR1 KGHSH and CDR2 LQKENI. The CDR3 DNA follows: TGTGCCAGCTCACCAAATCCAGGGGCGAGGGAGACCCAGTACTTC. As protein: CASSPNPGARETQYF.

The V call is TRBV18, the J call TRBJ2-2; TRBD2 aligns across 13 bases. The CDR3 totals 19 residues. The V segment lost 0 bases and the J segment 4 bases; nucleotides outside the gene matches: 8. Per the germline V gene, CDR1 is KGHSH and CDR2 is LQKENI. The DNA of the CDR3 is TGTGCCAGCTCACCACCACTAGCGGGAGGGCCTAGGCCCACCGGGGAGCTGTTTTTT. This sequence encodes CASSPPLAGGPRPTGELFF.

This clone was counted only a few times. The chain joins TRBV10-2 to TRBJ1-6; TRBD1 agrees at 7 bases. The junction had 5 bases not matched to a gene; V was cut back by 1 base and J by 5 bases. This CDR3 has 16 residues. From germline, CDR1 is WSHSY and CDR2 SAAADI. This CDR3 reads CASSEWRDSNNSPLHF. CDR3 bases: TGCGCCAGCAGTGAGTGGAGGGACAGCAATAATTCACCCCTCCACTTT.

The CDR3 reads CASSPGQGFVTDTQYF. Here the CDR3 DNA reads TGCGCCAGCAGCCCGGGACAGGGGTTTGTCACAGATACGCAGTATTTT. This sequence joins TRBV5-1 and TRBJ2-3; 10 nucleotides match TRBD1. The V and J ends lost 4 bases and 2 bases, in that order; junction bases with no gene match: 7. Germline-derived CDR1 and CDR2 are SGHRS and YFSETQ. CDR3 length: 16 amino acids.

The chain uses TRBV5-1 and TRBJ2-7; perhaps TRBD2 as D (5 bases). V shed 0 bases and J shed 5 bases, with 12 bases lying between them. The V gene's germline CDR1 is SGHRS and CDR2 YFSETQ. There are 14 residues in the CDR3. CDR3 in amino acids: CASSLVQGLNEQYF. The DNA of the CDR3 is TGCGCCAGCAGCTTGGTTCAAGGACTCAACGAGCAGTACTTC.

This rearrangement joins TRBV12-3 or TRBV12-4 to TRBJ1-4; D remains ambiguous. V was shortened by 9 bases and J by 5 bases, with 13 bases between the two germline ends. CDR3 length: 13 amino acids. The CDR3 protein is CASSGSRNEKLFF. The CDR3 DNA sequence: TGTGCCAGTTCGGGATCCAGAAATGAAAAACTGTTTTTT.

The chain carries TRBV13 and TRBJ1-1, with TRBD1 as a possible D gene (6 bases). Trimming left V 3 bases short and J 4 bases short, with 12 bases between. The CDR3 consists of 14 residues. CDR1 and CDR2 from the germline V gene are PRHDT and FYEKMQ (reference sequence). CDR3 loop: CASSLGHKGTEAFF. The CDR3 DNA sequence: TGTGCCAGCAGCTTGGGACACAAGGGCACTGAAGCTTTCTTT.

The chain joins TRBV3-1 (or the pseudogene TRBV3-2) to TRBJ1-5; D is possibly TRBD1 (5 bases). V lost 1 base and J lost 6, with 10 bases in between. The CDR3 has 14 amino acids. Per the germline V gene, CDR1 is LGHDT and CDR2 is YNNKEL (reference sequence). CDR3 sequence: CASSQGGFGQPQHF. CDR3 in DNA: TGTGCCAGCAGCCAAGGGGGCTTTGGTCAGCCCCAGCATTTT.

The CDR3: CASSWGTPSYEQYF. Written as DNA, the CDR3 is TGTGCCAGCTCTTGGGGGACACCATCCTACGAGCAGTACTTC. This sequence joins TRBV2 and TRBJ2-7; a weak D match, TRBD1 (6 bases). Germline V gives CDR1 SNHLY, CDR2 FYNNEI. The CDR3 length is 14 residues. With 8 bases removed from V and 1 base from J, the gap between germline ends came to 15 bases.

The chain links TRBV28 to TRBJ2-3; perhaps TRBD2 as D (5 bases). This CDR3 is 14 amino acids long. Trimming removed 6 bases at V and 4 bases at J, with 14 bases between. Germline V lookup: CDR1 MDHEN, CDR2 SYDVKM. The CDR3 coding sequence is TGTGCCAGCAGGGAAGTGGGAGCGGCAGATACGCAGTATTTT. This gives the protein CASREVGAADTQYF.

The CDR3 loop is CASSQGGSGHEQFF. CDR3 sequence (DNA): TGTGCCAGCAGCCAGGGCGGGAGTGGGCATGAGCAGTTCTTC. The chain has TRBV4-2 and TRBJ2-1, with TRBD2 matching 7 bases. CDR1 is LGHNA and CDR2 is YNFKEQ in the germline V gene. The CDR3 loop spans 14 amino acids. The V and J ends lost 3 bases and 8 bases, in that order; junction bases with no gene match: 7.

The CDR3 nucleotides are TGTGCCAGCAGCCAAGGCGGTGATAATTCACCCCTCCACTTT. It codes for CASSQGGDNSPLHF. The rearrangement links TRBV6-5 to TRBJ1-6; no clear D gene. This CDR3 contains 14 residues. Germline V gene sequence: CDR1 MNHEY, CDR2 SVGAGI. V lost 6 bases to trimming and J lost 5 bases, with 11 bases between them.

This chain joins TRBV7-3 and TRBJ1-2, with TRBD1 as a possible D gene (6 bases). Trimming removed 5 bases at V and 4 bases at J, with 11 bases between. CDR3 length: 13 residues. The germline gives CDR1 SGHTA, CDR2 FQGTGA. The CDR3 DNA follows: TGTGCCAGCAGCCCCGGGGGGGCCTATGGCTACACCTTC. Protein: CASSPGGAYGYTF.

J is TRBJ2-2 and V is TRBV5-1; a possible D gene is TRBD2 (5 bases). V lost 4 bases and J 3 bases, leaving 16 bases between the germline ends. CDR3 length: 16 amino acids. Germline V gene data show CDR1 as SGHRS and CDR2 as YFSETQ. CDR3 DNA: TGCGCCAGCAGCCCCGGGGTAGCTGTGGACACCGGGGAGCTGTTTTTT. Amino acid sequence: CASSPGVAVDTGELFF.

The J gene is TRBJ2-7, the V gene TRBV6-6; 8 positions match TRBD2. The trim removed 7 bases at V and 1 base at J, leaving 6 bases unmatched. CDR3 size: 14 residues. Germline V gene lookup returns CDR1 MNHNY and CDR2 SVGAGI (reference sequence). The DNA for the CDR3 is TGTGCCAGCAACCCCCTAGCGGGTTCCTACGAGCAGTACTTC. Translating it yields CASNPLAGSYEQYF.

This chain links TRBV7-9 with TRBJ2-1; 9 nucleotides line up with TRBD2. The CDR3 runs to 14 residues. J lost 6 bases, V lost 2 bases, and 2 bases had no gene match. Germline V gene sequence: CDR1 SEHNR, CDR2 FQNEAQ (reference sequence). The CDR3 DNA follows: TGTGCCAGCAGCTTATGGCGGGAGGGCAATGAGCAGTTCTTC. It translates to CASSLWREGNEQFF.

This chain links TRBV6-6 with TRBJ1-1, with TRBD1 matching 7 bases. The CDR3 covers 13 residues. From germline, CDR1 is MNHNY and CDR2 SVGAGI (reference sequence). V trimming: 7 bases; J trimming: 7 bases; junction bases outside the gene matches: 9. In DNA, the CDR3 is TGTGCCAGCAAGGACAGGAAGGATGATGAAGCTTTCTTT. Its protein is CASKDRKDDEAFF.

The chain links TRBV18 to TRBJ1-1; 10 positions match TRBD1. CDR1 is KGHSH and CDR2 is LQKENI in the germline V gene. The J segment lost 7 bases and the V segment lost 2 bases, leaving 10 bases of the junction unmatched. The CDR3 totals 16 residues. CDR3 nucleotides: TGTGCCAGCTCACCAGGGACAGGGGACCGTCGGGGTGAAGCTTTCTTT. It codes for CASSPGTGDRRGEAFF.